These 15 T cell receptor beta chains share one sample of origin, sequenced in a study of beta chain features in type 1 diabetes. The study's findings and limits: Shorter TCRB CDR3s, moderately but significantly so, marked every one of the four CD4+ subsets in Type 1 diabetes patients.

The antigens for these receptors are not known. As every portion of the isolated RNA was reverse transcribed, the sequencing read expressed TCRB transcripts. Data came from immunoSEQ multiplex PCR; TCRdb stores just in-frame clones and leaves some out. Here the sample spans some 280,000 clones, about 13% being singletons. The sample taken for sequencing was naive CD4+ T cells from blood. Every receptor here comes from a man younger than 40 with type 1 diabetes.

As to this clone: One end of the junction fails to match germline, which may point to a read error. The V gene is TRBV7-7, the J gene TRBJ1-5, with D unclear. The CDR3 loop spans 13 amino acids. Germline V gene lookup returns CDR1 SSHAT and CDR2 FNYEAQ (reference sequence). The CDR3 nucleotides are TGTGCTAGCAGCTTAACTCTGCATCAGCCCCAGCATTTT. Translation gives CASSLTLHQPQHF.

A single count supports this clone. CDR3 residues: CASSDTGGWTEAFF. DNA of the CDR3: TGTGCCAGCAGTGACACAGGGGGCTGGACTGAAGCTTTCTTT. The V gene is TRBV2, the J gene TRBJ1-1, with 9 bases that match TRBD1. The V and J ends lost 3 bases and 5 bases, in that order; junction bases with no gene match: 4. The CDR3 is 14 residues long. Germline V gene lookup returns CDR1 SNHLY and CDR2 FYNNEI.

This clone has only a few counts. The chain has TRBV7-9 and TRBJ1-1, with a weak D call TRBD1 (6 bases). V lost 4 bases to trimming and J lost 4 bases, with 16 bases between them. Germline V gene data show CDR1 as SEHNR and CDR2 as FQNEAQ (reference sequence). The CDR3 loop spans 15 amino acids. The CDR3 loop is CASSSIRGGITEAFF. CDR3 bases: TGTGCCAGCAGCTCAATTAGAGGGGGAATCACTGAAGCTTTCTTT.

The genes are TRBV25-1 and TRBJ2-5, with 7 bases aligning to TRBD1. The CDR3 is 15 residues long. CDR1 and CDR2 from the germline V gene are MGHDK and SYGVNS. V shed 3 bases and J 5 bases; nucleotides not matched to a gene: 9. CDR3 in DNA: TGTGCCAGCAGTGAGCACAGGGGAGCAGGGGAGACCCAGTACTTC. It encodes CASSEHRGAGETQYF.

This clone was seen a few times. The chain has TRBV7-3 and TRBJ2-2, with TRBD1 matching over 8 bases. With 6 bases clipped from V and 2 bases from J, the junction kept 5 bases outside the gene matches. Germline CDR1 is SGHTA and CDR2 is FQGTGA. The CDR3 is 15 residues long. Here the CDR3 DNA reads TGTGCCAGCAGGGAACAGGGGGTTAACACCGGGGAGCTGTTTTTT. Residues: CASREQGVNTGELFF.

This clone was observed a few times. The chain joins TRBV2 to TRBJ1-1; 9 bases agree with TRBD1. CDR1 is SNHLY, CDR2 FYNNEI, per germline. V dropped 6 bases and J dropped 1; count of bases not matched to a gene: 3. The CDR3 has 14 amino acids. The CDR3 here is CASRGQGRNTEAFF. Here the CDR3 DNA reads TGTGCCAGCAGAGGACAGGGGAGGAACACTGAAGCTTTCTTT.

J is TRBJ2-3 and V is TRBV5-1, with D maybe TRBD2 (5 bases). The CDR3 runs 14 residues. The ends were cut back, 2 bases at V and 0 bases at J, with 7 bases in the middle. Per germline, CDR1 SGHRS and CDR2 YFSETQ. The CDR3 DNA reads TGCGCCAGCAGCTTAGCGGCGAGCACAGATACGCAGTATTTT. It translates to CASSLAASTDTQYF. The variable domain in full, completed from reference TRBV5-1 and TRBJ2-3, reads KAGVTQTPRYLIKTRGQQVTLSCSPISGHRSVSWYQQTPGQGLQFLFEYFSETQRNKGNFPGRFSGRQFSNSRSEMNVSTLELGDSALYLCASSLAASTDTQYFGPGTRLTVL.

This chain uses TRBV19 with TRBJ2-1; 9 nucleotides line up with TRBD1. This CDR3 is built from 16 residues. The germline V gene encodes CDR1 LNHDA and CDR2 SQIVND (reference sequence). Germline trimming cut 2 bases from V and 5 bases from J; bases unmatched to any gene: 7. This chain's CDR3 is CASSITTGGSHNEQFF. The CDR3, as DNA: TGTGCCAGTAGTATAACGACAGGGGGGTCCCACAATGAGCAGTTCTTC.

There are a few counts of this clone. An end of the junction differs from the germline gene, which may be a read error. The chain recombines TRBV7-3 with TRBJ2-3; TRBD2 agrees at 8 bases. Germline V gene lookup returns CDR1 SGHTA and CDR2 FQGTGA. This CDR3 has 15 residues. As DNA, the CDR3 is TGTGCCAGCAGCCTAACGGGACTAGATGGAGATACGCAGTATTTT. It specifies CASSLTGLDGDTQYF.

This clone was counted between two and nine times. The chain employs TRBV4-1 and TRBJ2-2, with D possibly TRBD1 on 6 matching bases. The CDR3 is made up of 15 amino acids. V was trimmed by 5 bases and J by 1 base, leaving 11 bases between them. Germline CDR1 reads MGHRA; CDR2 reads YSYEKL. CDR3: CASSLEGQNTGELFF. The CDR3 DNA reads TGCGCCAGCAGCTTAGAGGGACAGAACACCGGGGAGCTGTTTTTT.

This clone was observed a few times. V gene TRBV6-5 combines with J gene TRBJ2-1; 7 nucleotides match TRBD2. The CDR3 runs 12 residues. Trimming took 4 bases from V and 12 from J; bases not matched to a gene: 6. Germline CDR1 and CDR2: MNHEY and SVGAGI. This chain's CDR3 is CASSSRGESQFF. In DNA, the CDR3 is TGTGCCAGCAGTTCCCGGGGGGAATCGCAGTTCTTC.

DNA for the CDR3: TGCAGCGGGACGGAGGGGATCAGCACTGAAGCTTTCTTT. It translates to CSGTEGISTEAFF. The genes are TRBV29-1 and TRBJ1-1; D is possibly TRBD1 (5 bases). CDR3 length: 13 residues. With 7 bases removed from V and 4 bases from J, the gap between germline ends came to 16 bases. The germline V gene has CDR1 SQVTM and CDR2 ANQGSEA.

The chain combines TRBV29-1 with TRBJ2-5; perhaps TRBD2 as D (6 bases). Germline assignment: CDR1 SQVTM and CDR2 ANQGSEA. The CDR3 is 13 amino acids. Between the trimmed V and J ends, which lost 5 bases and 0 bases, there was a span of 10 bases. The CDR3 DNA is TGCAGCGTTACTAGCCTCAACCAAGAGACCCAGTACTTC. Amino acid sequence: CSVTSLNQETQYF. Full variable domain (rest looked up from reference TRBV29-1 and TRBJ2-5): SAVISQKPSRDICQRGTSLTIQCQVDSQVTMMFWYRQQPGQSLTLIATANQGSEATYESGFVIDKFPISRPNLTFSTLTVSNMSPEDSSIYLCSVTSLNQETQYFGPGTRLLVL.

This clone was seen only a few times. The chain employs TRBV29-1 and TRBJ1-1; D is unclear. The V and J ends lost 3 bases and 4 bases respectively, with 15 bases between them. The CDR3 covers 14 residues. CDR1 is SQVTM and CDR2 is ANQGSEA in the germline V gene. DNA for the CDR3: TGCAGCGTTGAGGATCCCCGCCGGAGCACTGAAGCTTTCTTT. Translated, it gives CSVEDPRRSTEAFF.

The chain uses TRBV19 and TRBJ1-2; 8 bases match TRBD1. The V and J ends lost 9 bases and 0 bases, in that order; junction bases with no gene match: 6. The CDR3 loop spans 14 amino acids. Per germline, CDR1 LNHDA and CDR2 SQIVND (reference sequence). CDR3 sequence (DNA): TGTGCCAGCGCCAGGACAGGGTCTAACTATGGCTACACCTTC. It yields the protein CASARTGSNYGYTF.